The subject of this entry is one T cell receptor (beta chain). V lost 5 bases to trimming and J lost 7 bases, with 14 bases between them. The CDR3 sequence is 14 residues long. CDR1 and CDR2 from the germline V gene are SGHAT and FQNNGV. This entry is derived from a study of cytomegalovirus exposure and HLA in healthy donors. Across the study: The approximately 610 first-cohort repertoires shared a platform with the 120 or so validation repertoires, as reported in a later analysis.

Produced via immunoSEQ multiplex PCR; TCRdb's table is partial and in-frame only. The sample lists fewer than 250,000 clones, approximately 85% occurring once. The sequence came from a young woman in good health and CMV-seronegative. The V gene is TRBV11-2, the J gene TRBJ1-4, with TRBD1 as a possible D gene (5 bases). The sample consisted of PBMCs. In DNA, the CDR3 is TGTGCCAGCAGCCCTCGGGGGGTGGTTGAAAAACTGTTTTTT. Translation: CASSPRGVVEKLFF.